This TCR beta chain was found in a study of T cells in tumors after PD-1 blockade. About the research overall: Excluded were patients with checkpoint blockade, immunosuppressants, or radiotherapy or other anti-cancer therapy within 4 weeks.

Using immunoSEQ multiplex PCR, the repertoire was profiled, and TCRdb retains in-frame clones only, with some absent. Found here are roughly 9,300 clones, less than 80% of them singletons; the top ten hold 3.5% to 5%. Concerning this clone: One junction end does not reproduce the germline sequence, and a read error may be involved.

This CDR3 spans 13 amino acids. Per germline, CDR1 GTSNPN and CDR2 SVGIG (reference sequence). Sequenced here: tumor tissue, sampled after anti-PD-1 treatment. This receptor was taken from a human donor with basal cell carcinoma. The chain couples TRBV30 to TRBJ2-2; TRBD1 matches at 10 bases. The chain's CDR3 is CAWTGGRTGELFF. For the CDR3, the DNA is TGTGCTTGGACAGGGGGACGCACCGGGGAGCTGTTTTTT.